This T cell receptor (beta chain) was identified in a study of blood T cell repertoires in COVID-19 (dated by TCRdb to the early 2020s). Describing the broader study: Samples from collaborators originated in the United States, Italy and Spain and spanned both the acute and convalescent phases of COVID-19. The material from the prospective study consisted of cDNA or gDNA derived from T cells, B-cell-depleted T cells, or PBMCs. The dataset comprised deeply sampled blood TCRbeta repertoires from subjects exposed to, actively infected with, or recovered from COVID-19. A freely available public database, intended as a resource for researchers studying the immune response to SARS-CoV-2, is where the repertoires were released. The samples were drawn from the first 160 participants of the ongoing ImmuneRACE study and from over 950 subjects provided by 6 global collaborators. Sample metadata almost always included a de-identified subject ID, COVID-19 status, age in years and sex. Where available, HLA class I and class II types were taken from metadata supplied by the sample provider and were not determined by assay-based typing.

From cysteine to phenylalanine, the CDR3 is 14 amino acids long. CDR3 DNA is the only sequence kept; it has 42 bases, read in frame from the first base. CDR1 is given as SGHTA and CDR2 as FQGTGA, both from the germline V gene. The V end loses 4 bases and the J end loses 2 bases, and a stretch of 8 bases separates them. General study outcomes and caveats: Clinical and demographic metadata were provided uncurated, with the amount varying by source and participant.

This clone was detected only once. The antigen it binds to is not known. Base qualities were left out, and no much larger clone turns up one base away. Whole blood was collected in K2EDTA tubes by collaborating institutions according to the institutions' own protocols. For TCRbeta analysis, collaborators shipped samples as frozen whole blood, isolated PBMCs, or DNA extracted from either of those sample types. The immunoSEQ Assay, a bias-controlled multiplex PCR, was used to amplify TCRbeta CDR3 regions from genomic DNA. On the authors' methods: Within the assay, amplification of reference gene primers was used to estimate how many nucleated cells each sample contained. To quantify the absolute abundance of each unique TCRbeta CDR3 rearrangement, sequence reads were collapsed and filtered. For each sample, productive Simpson clonality was calculated as the square root of Simpson's diversity index across productive rearrangements. TCRdb took this table from immuneACCESS and kept in-frame rearrangements with V and J called. Such tables lack part of the clones; where checked against another copy, unresolved V genes explain under half of the gap, and the rest is unexplained. The DNA gave D and trimming, while V, J and clone size come from that table. This sample holds about 67,000 clones; around nine tenths were observed only once. Over 0.95% of the sample is held by the ten biggest clonotypes.

The sequencing sample was made of peripheral blood. The receptor's source is a woman aged 55-69 years with acute or convalescent COVID-19. This chain joins TRBV7-3 to TRBJ2-2; no confident D gene assignment can be made. For the CDR3, the sequence is CASSYQVNTGELFF. The DNA reads as follows: TGTGCCAGCAGCTACCAGGTCAACACCGGGGAGCTGTTTTTT.